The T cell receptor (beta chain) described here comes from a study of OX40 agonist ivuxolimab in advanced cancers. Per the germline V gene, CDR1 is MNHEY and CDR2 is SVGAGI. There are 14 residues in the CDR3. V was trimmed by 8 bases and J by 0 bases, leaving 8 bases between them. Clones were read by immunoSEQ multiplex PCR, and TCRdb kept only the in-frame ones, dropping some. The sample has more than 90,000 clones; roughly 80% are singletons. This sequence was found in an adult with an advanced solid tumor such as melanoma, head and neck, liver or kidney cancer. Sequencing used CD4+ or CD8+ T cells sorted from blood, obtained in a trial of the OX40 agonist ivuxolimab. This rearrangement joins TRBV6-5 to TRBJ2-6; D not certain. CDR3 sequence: CASSLDSGANVLTF. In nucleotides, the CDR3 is TGTGCCAGCTCATTGGACTCTGGGGCCAACGTCCTGACTTTC.